What follows are 13 T cell receptor beta chains derived from one specimen sequenced in a study of shared clonotypes between healthy human individuals. This table comes from immunoSEQ multiplex PCR, and its TCRdb copy is limited to in-frame clones, with some not included. The repertoire consists of 2.3 million or so clones, with approximately 95% occurring once and the leading ten covering roughly 0.36%. Input material: naive CD4+ T cells from PBMCs. Subset here: CD45RA+ positively selected. These receptors were collected from a man between 18 and 29 years old in good health. Some clones in this sample may be carry-over from other donors' samples.

The V gene is TRBV6-1, the J gene TRBJ1-2; TRBD1 might be the D (6 bases). Between the trimmed V and J ends, which lost 2 bases and 6 bases, there was a span of 10 bases. The CDR3 loop spans 13 amino acids. Looked up from germline, CDR1 is MNHNS and CDR2 is SASEGT. For the CDR3, the DNA is TGTGCCAGCAGTGAAAGGGGGGTTAATGGCTACACCTTC. Its translation: CASSERGVNGYTF.

The chain couples TRBV9 to TRBJ1-2, with TRBD1 matching over 7 bases. The V segment lost 4 bases and the J segment 5 bases; nucleotides outside the gene matches: 11. The CDR3 has 15 amino acids. The germline V gene encodes CDR1 SGDLS and CDR2 YYNGEE. The CDR3 region is CASSPSVGTEYGYTF. The CDR3 nucleotides read TGTGCCAGCAGCCCCTCGGTGGGGACAGAGTATGGCTACACCTTC.

As DNA, the CDR3 is TGTGCTAGTGGCAATCCCAGGGGGCTGTACGAGCAGTACTTC. This codes for CASGNPRGLYEQYF. The V and J genes are TRBV12-5 and TRBJ2-7; the match to TRBD1 covers 8 bases. This CDR3 is built from 14 residues. The V segment lost 6 bases and the J segment 4 bases; nucleotides outside the gene matches: 8. Looked up from germline, CDR1 is LGHNT and CDR2 is FRNRAP.

This clone was counted once. CDR3 amino acids: CAWTVANNEQFF. The CDR3 region has the DNA TGTGCCTGGACGGTAGCGAACAATGAGCAGTTCTTC. V is TRBV30 and J is TRBJ2-1; the D gene is possibly TRBD2 (5 bases). CDR1 and CDR2 (germline): GTSNPN, SVGIG (reference sequence). V lost 4 bases and J 5 bases, leaving 9 bases between the germline ends. The CDR3 is made up of 12 amino acids.

With regard to this clone: Other DNA sequences in the same sample also yield this CDR3. The V call is TRBV18, the J call TRBJ2-1; D gene uncertain. The CDR3 extends over 15 amino acids. V was cut by 2 bases and J by 0 bases, with 8 bases left in between. Germline V gives CDR1 KGHSH, CDR2 LQKENI. CDR3 loop: CASSPGVSSYNEQFF. The CDR3 nucleotides read TGTGCCAGCTCACCAGGGGTAAGCTCCTACAATGAGCAGTTCTTC.

The sample holds one count of this clone. The chain's CDR3 is CASSDRNTGELFF. DNA for the CDR3: TGTGCCAGCAGTGACAGAAACACCGGGGAGCTGTTTTTT. The chain recombines TRBV25-1 with TRBJ2-2; D not certain. Germline-derived CDR1 and CDR2 are MGHDK and SYGVNS. CDR3 length: 13 residues. Between the trimmed V and J ends, which lost 3 bases and 2 bases, there was a span of 4 bases.

This chain links TRBV28 with TRBJ2-1, with D uncertain. Per the germline V gene, CDR1 is MDHEN and CDR2 is SYDVKM. The V end was cut by 3 bases, the J end by 3 bases, with 6 bases between. The CDR3 covers 13 residues. The CDR3: CASSFMYYNEQFF. The CDR3 bases are TGTGCCAGCAGTTTTATGTACTACAATGAGCAGTTCTTC.

The chain joins TRBV6-6 to TRBJ2-7; TRBD2 matches at 8 bases. This CDR3 has 13 amino acids. In germline, CDR1 is MNHNY, CDR2 SVGAGI (reference sequence). The ends lost 9 bases at V and 3 bases at J; junction bases unmatched: 7. The CDR3 DNA sequence: TGTGCCAGTACCGGGACTAGTCTCTACGAGCAGTACTTC. The encoded protein is CASTGTSLYEQYF.

V is TRBV5-8 and J is TRBJ1-4; D not certain. Germline CDR1 reads SGHTS; CDR2 reads YDEGEE. The CDR3 is 15 residues long. V lost 7 bases and J 6 bases, leaving 19 bases between the germline ends. The CDR3 reads CASSAVDLKHEKLFF. CDR3 nucleotide sequence: TGTGCCAGCTCCGCGGTGGACCTCAAGCATGAAAAACTGTTTTTT.

J is TRBJ2-7 and V is TRBV6-6; D assignment may be TRBD1 or TRBD2 (6 bases each). The germline V gene has CDR1 MNHNY and CDR2 SVGAGI (reference sequence). CDR3 length: 15 residues. V was pared by 0 bases and J by 3 bases, with 12 bases between. This CDR3 reads CASSYSRDKIYEQYF. CDR3 bases: TGTGCCAGCAGTTACTCGCGGGACAAAATCTACGAGCAGTACTTC.

In regard to this clone: This sample includes further DNA sequences coding for the same CDR3. The chain employs TRBV5-1 and TRBJ1-5; TRBD1 matches at 7 bases. The CDR3 contains 14 residues. The J segment lost 5 bases and the V segment lost 0 bases, leaving 2 bases of the junction unmatched. Germline V CDR1 and CDR2: SGHRS, YFSETQ. CDR3 bases: TGCGCCAGCAGCTTGGGACAGGGTCATCAGCCCCAGCATTTT. It encodes CASSLGQGHQPQHF.

This chain connects TRBV20-1 to TRBJ2-7; D ambiguous. Germline assignment: CDR1 DFQATT and CDR2 SNEGSKA (reference sequence). The CDR3 has 11 residues. The CDR3 protein is CSLSENYEQYF. The CDR3 nucleotides are TGCAGCTTATCGGAAAACTACGAGCAGTACTTC.

The chain carries TRBV11-3 and TRBJ2-1; the D is unclear. Per germline, CDR1 SGHNT and CDR2 YENEEA. The V end lost 8 bases, the J end lost 7 bases, and 12 bases lay between the germline ends. The CDR3 spans 12 residues. CDR3 sequence reads: CASGSRKNEQFF. The CDR3 DNA reads as TGTGCCAGCGGGTCTAGAAAAAATGAGCAGTTCTTC.